The 24 T cell receptor beta chains presented below share a single source sample, sequenced in a study of long-term antiretroviral therapy in people with HIV. The assay, immunoSEQ v3.0, was run at survey level. Sequencing used immunoSEQ multiplex PCR; TCRdb keeps in-frame clones, though not all of them. The profile shows 29,000 or so clones, 85% to 95% of them singletons. Material: unsorted PBMCs, obtained just over 7.3 years after starting antiretroviral therapy. The receptors come from a man between 50 and 59 years old with HIV.

In nucleotides, the CDR3 is TGTGCCAGCAGCCACGCGGTCCCGGCTCCCGGGGAGCTGTTTTTT. This codes for CASSHAVPAPGELFF. The chain recombines TRBV6-6 with TRBJ2-2; D not certain. The CDR3 has 15 residues. Per germline, CDR1 MNHNY and CDR2 SVGAGI (reference sequence). Trimming took off 6 bases at V and 6 bases at J, with 17 bases between the two ends.

The rearrangement joins TRBV6-5 to TRBJ1-5, with D uncertain. This CDR3 contains 13 residues. The germline V gene has CDR1 MNHEY and CDR2 SVGAGI. V was pared by 5 bases and J by 3 bases, with 8 bases between. The DNA of the CDR3 is TGTGCCAGCAGTGAGGATATCAATCAGCCCCAGCATTTT. It yields the protein CASSEDINQPQHF.

V gene TRBV11-3 combines with J gene TRBJ1-2; D is ambiguous. V lost 0 bases and J 0 bases, leaving 17 bases between the germline ends. This CDR3 contains 18 residues. Germline CDR1 SGHNT, CDR2 YENEEA. The CDR3 DNA reads as TGTGCCAGCAGCTTAGAGTTGTGTAAACTAATCACTAACTATGGCTACACCTTC. This sequence encodes CASSLELCKLITNYGYTF.

The V gene is TRBV5-4, the J gene TRBJ1-1, with 10 bases that match TRBD1. J lost 5 bases, V lost 4 bases, and 5 bases had no gene match. Germline CDR1 and CDR2: SGHNT and YYREEE (reference sequence). The CDR3 loop spans 14 amino acids. CDR3 DNA sequence: TGTGCCAGCAGCACTAGGACAGGGGGGACTGAAGCTTTCTTT. It codes for CASSTRTGGTEAFF.

This chain links TRBV6-6 with TRBJ1-3; D gene ambiguous. Germline loops: CDR1 MNHNY, CDR2 SVGAGI (reference sequence). V was cut by 1 base and J by 1 base, with 8 bases left in between. The CDR3 is 15 amino acids. This CDR3 reads CASSYWQLSGNTIYF. In DNA, the CDR3 is TGTGCCAGCAGTTACTGGCAGCTATCTGGAAACACCATATATTTT.

The chain links TRBV30 to TRBJ1-3; D unclear. CDR3 length equals 14 residues. Looked up from germline, CDR1 is GTSNPN and CDR2 is SVGIG (reference sequence). With 4 bases removed from V and 0 bases from J, the gap between germline ends came to 10 bases. CDR3 bases: TGTGCCTGGACCCGGACTGACTCTGGAAACACCATATATTTT. Translation gives CAWTRTDSGNTIYF.

V is TRBV7-3 and J is TRBJ2-3; D perhaps matches TRBD2 (6 bases). This CDR3 is built from 15 residues. Germline assignment: CDR1 SGHTA and CDR2 FQGTGA. V was clipped by 4 bases and J by 7 bases, with 18 bases between them. The CDR3 reads CASSSRLGNLNTQYF. CDR3 coding DNA: TGTGCCAGCAGCTCCAGACTAGGGAATCTAAATACGCAGTATTTT.

This clone was seen a single time. V is TRBV7-6 and J is TRBJ1-1; 7 bases fit TRBD1. The length of the CDR3 is 14 residues. Germline V gene sequence: CDR1 SGHVS, CDR2 FNYEAQ. The trim removed 4 bases at V and 2 bases at J, leaving 4 bases unmatched. The CDR3 nucleotides read TGTGCCAGCAGCTCCAACAGGGGAAACACTGAAGCTTTCTTT. This gives the protein CASSSNRGNTEAFF.

Here the CDR3 DNA reads TGTGCCAGCAATGTAGACAGGGGTGCCACTGAAGCTTTCTTT. It codes for CASNVDRGATEAFF. The chain combines TRBV28 with TRBJ1-1; 8 bases line up with TRBD1. Per germline, CDR1 MDHEN and CDR2 SYDVKM. The V gene end was trimmed by 7 bases and the J gene end by 4 bases; junction bases not matched to a gene: 8. The CDR3 extends over 14 amino acids.

The rearrangement links TRBV5-1 to TRBJ2-3, with 9 bases identical to TRBD1. V lost 2 bases, J lost 1 base, and 8 bases stayed unmatched. The CDR3 has 17 amino acids. Germline CDR1 SGHRS, CDR2 YFSETQ. This chain's CDR3 is CASSFIQGASGTDTQYF. In DNA form, the CDR3 reads TGCGCCAGCAGCTTTATACAGGGGGCGTCCGGCACAGATACGCAGTATTTT.

The V gene is TRBV6-1, the J gene TRBJ2-1, with a possible D match to TRBD2 (7 bases). Germline CDR1 and CDR2: MNHNS and SASEGT. This CDR3 is 15 amino acids long. V was cut by 4 bases and J by 8 bases, with 18 bases left in between. The CDR3 spells CASSAIGAGAYEQFF. The CDR3 DNA is TGTGCCAGCAGTGCCATAGGGGCGGGGGCTTATGAGCAGTTCTTC.

The gene calls are TRBV5-1 and TRBJ2-6; D possibly corresponds to TRBD1 (5 bases). The CDR3 extends over 17 amino acids. Germline values: CDR1 SGHRS, CDR2 YFSETQ. V lost 5 bases, J lost 2 bases, and 17 bases lay in between. CDR3 DNA sequence: TGCGCCAGCAGAGGGGAAGCTCAAGGGACTGGGGCCAACGTCCTGACTTTC. It encodes CASRGEAQGTGANVLTF. Full variable domain (remainder filled in from reference TRBV5-1 and TRBJ2-6): KAGVTQTPRYLIKTRGQQVTLSCSPISGHRSVSWYQQTPGQGLQFLFEYFSETQRNKGNFPGRFSGRQFSNSRSEMNVSTLELGDSALYLCASRGEAQGTGANVLTFGAGSRLTVL.

This sequence joins TRBV29-1 and TRBJ2-4; 9 bases agree with TRBD1. Germline V gene sequence: CDR1 SQVTM, CDR2 ANQGSEA. The CDR3 has 13 residues. J was trimmed by 8 bases and V by 4 bases; bases with no gene match: 6. The CDR3 loop reads CSVAPDRGDIQYF. CDR3 bases: TGCAGCGTTGCCCCGGACAGGGGCGACATTCAGTACTTC.

V is TRBV2 and J is TRBJ2-7; 7 bases line up with TRBD2. Germline trimming cut 6 bases from V and 7 bases from J; bases unmatched to any gene: 6. The CDR3 contains 12 residues. The germline V gene has CDR1 SNHLY and CDR2 FYNNEI. CDR3 coding DNA: TGTGCCAGCAGGTCTGGAGCGGGGGAGCAGTACTTC. Translating it yields CASRSGAGEQYF.

This chain uses TRBV5-5 with TRBJ1-6, with D perhaps matching TRBD1 (6 bases). Germline values: CDR1 SGHKS, CDR2 YYEKEE (reference sequence). The CDR3 extends over 15 amino acids. V was pared by 2 bases and J by 4 bases, with 10 bases between. In DNA form, the CDR3 reads TGTGCCAGCAGCTTTACAGGGCCTTATAATTCACCCCTCCACTTT. Translating gives CASSFTGPYNSPLHF. Based on the CDR3 plus reference TRBV5-5 and TRBJ1-6, the full variable domain is DAGVTQSPTHLIKTRGQQVTLRCSPISGHKSVSWYQQVLGQGPQFIFQYYEKEERGRGNFPDRFSARQFPNYSSELNVNALLLGDSALYLCASSFTGPYNSPLHFGNGTRLTVT.

This clone was observed a single time. The chain links TRBV9 to TRBJ1-3; D not resolved. Per the germline V gene, CDR1 is SGDLS and CDR2 is YYNGEE. The V end was cut by 0 bases, the J end by 0 bases, with 10 bases between. The CDR3 totals 16 residues. In nucleotides, the CDR3 is TGTGCCAGCAGCGTAGAACACCTCCTCTCTGGAAACACCATATATTTT. Translation gives CASSVEHLLSGNTIYF.

V gene TRBV7-2 combines with J gene TRBJ1-6; D gene uncertain. Trimming left V 5 bases short and J 10 bases short, with 12 bases between. Germline assignment: CDR1 SGHTA and CDR2 FQGNSA. This CDR3 contains 13 residues. The CDR3 nucleotides read TGTGCCAGCAGCCCCCGGGCCAAATCACCCCTCCACTTT. Translating it yields CASSPRAKSPLHF.

Written as DNA, the CDR3 is TGCGCCAGCAGCCAAGGCCCGACGAACACTGAAGCTTTCTTT. This gives the protein CASSQGPTNTEAFF. This chain uses TRBV4-1 with TRBJ1-1; D not certain. Trimming left V 1 base short and J 1 base short, with 7 bases between. The CDR3 spans 14 residues. Germline values: CDR1 MGHRA, CDR2 YSYEKL.

The chain employs TRBV2 and TRBJ1-4; a weak D match, TRBD1 (5 bases). The V and J ends lost 4 bases and 8 bases respectively, with 11 bases between them. This CDR3 contains 13 residues. Germline values: CDR1 SNHLY, CDR2 FYNNEI. The CDR3 region has the DNA TGTGCCAGCAGTGTGGGGACGAGAGAAAAACTGTTTTTT. The encoded protein is CASSVGTREKLFF.

The chain couples TRBV7-8 to TRBJ2-1; unclear D gene. This CDR3 region has 13 residues. Deletions cut 4 bases from V and 7 bases from J, with 11 bases between. CDR1 is SGHVS and CDR2 is FQNEAQ in the germline V gene. CDR3 bases: TGTGCCAGCAGCTCCCTAGTAGGAAATGAGCAGTTCTTC. It yields the protein CASSSLVGNEQFF.

The chain recombines TRBV7-2 with TRBJ2-7, with 10 bases fitting TRBD1. This CDR3 comprises 15 residues. V was pared by 5 bases and J by 2 bases, with 6 bases of the junction left unmatched. Germline CDR1 and CDR2: SGHTA and FQGNSA. The CDR3 coding sequence is TGTGCCAGCAGCCGGACCGGGACAGGGGCCTACGAGCAGTACTTC. Its translation: CASSRTGTGAYEQYF.

This chain connects TRBV7-2 to TRBJ2-1; 11 nucleotides agree with TRBD2. The germline V gene encodes CDR1 SGHTA and CDR2 FQGNSA. The CDR3 contains 16 residues. With 1 base clipped from V and 4 bases from J, the junction kept 3 bases outside the gene matches. CDR3 region: CASSLGASGGYNEQFF. The CDR3 bases are TGTGCCAGCAGCTTAGGGGCTAGCGGGGGGTACAATGAGCAGTTCTTC.

The rearrangement links TRBV4-3 to TRBJ2-3; D is perhaps TRBD1 or TRBD2 (7 bases each). The germline V and J ends were trimmed by 4 bases and 3 bases, with 14 bases remaining between them. The CDR3 sequence is 15 residues long. The germline V gene encodes CDR1 LGHNA and CDR2 YSLEER. This chain's CDR3 is CASSPGRGQTDTQYF. CDR3 sequence (DNA): TGCGCCAGCAGCCCGGGGAGGGGGCAGACAGATACGCAGTATTTT.

In DNA, the CDR3 is TGTGCCATCAGTGAGACCGGGACAGCTAATGAAAAACTGTTTTTT. Amino acids: CAISETGTANEKLFF. The chain uses TRBV10-3 and TRBJ1-4; 7 bases map to TRBD1. In germline, CDR1 is ENHRY, CDR2 SYGVKD. This CDR3 has 15 amino acids. Trimming at V came to 2 bases and at J to 3 bases, leaving 3 bases not matched to a gene.